This TCR beta chain was sequenced in a study of blood T cell repertoires in COVID-19. For the study at large: Specimens from acute and convalescent COVID-19 originated in the United States, Italy and Spain. T cells, B-cell-depleted T cells, or PBMCs provided the cDNA or gDNA that served as material.

In the original processing: The authors estimated nucleated cell counts from reference gene primer amplification. This table comes from immunoSEQ multiplex PCR, and its TCRdb copy is limited to in-frame clones, with some not included. V and J calls plus clone size are reproduced from that table; the DNA served to infer D and trimming. The profile shows 150,000 to 200,000 clones, almost 85% of them singletons. The CDR3 consists of 18 residues. V shed 6 bases, J shed 4 bases, and the junction held 13 bases outside the gene matches. The V gene's germline CDR1 is KGHSH and CDR2 LQKENI. J is TRBJ2-2 and V is TRBV18; TRBD2 matches at 11 bases. Sequenced input: peripheral blood. This sequence originates from a human donor with acute or convalescent COVID-19. The donor label of this sample is uncertain. The CDR3 loop is CASSRTSGSFGGTGELFF. As DNA, the CDR3 is TGTGCCAGCTCGCGCACTAGCGGGAGTTTCGGGGGCACCGGGGAGCTGTTTTTT.